The clone carrying this T cell receptor (beta chain) was seen only once. Produced via immunoSEQ multiplex PCR; TCRdb's table is partial and in-frame only. The sample shows about 130,000 clones, around 90% of them seen only once. The sample belongs to a study of control samples from healthy donors and cancer patients. The CDR3 length is 14 residues. Looked up from germline, CDR1 is MRHNA and CDR2 is SNTAGT. The V and J ends lost 3 bases and 2 bases respectively, with 9 bases between them. The sequencing input was blood. The receptor was derived from a man between 18 and 29 years old in good health. V usage is TRBV6-4 and J usage is TRBJ2-3; D unclear. CDR3 residues: CASSEMWSTDTQYF. As DNA, the CDR3 is TGTGCCAGCAGTGAGATGTGGTCCACAGATACGCAGTATTTT.